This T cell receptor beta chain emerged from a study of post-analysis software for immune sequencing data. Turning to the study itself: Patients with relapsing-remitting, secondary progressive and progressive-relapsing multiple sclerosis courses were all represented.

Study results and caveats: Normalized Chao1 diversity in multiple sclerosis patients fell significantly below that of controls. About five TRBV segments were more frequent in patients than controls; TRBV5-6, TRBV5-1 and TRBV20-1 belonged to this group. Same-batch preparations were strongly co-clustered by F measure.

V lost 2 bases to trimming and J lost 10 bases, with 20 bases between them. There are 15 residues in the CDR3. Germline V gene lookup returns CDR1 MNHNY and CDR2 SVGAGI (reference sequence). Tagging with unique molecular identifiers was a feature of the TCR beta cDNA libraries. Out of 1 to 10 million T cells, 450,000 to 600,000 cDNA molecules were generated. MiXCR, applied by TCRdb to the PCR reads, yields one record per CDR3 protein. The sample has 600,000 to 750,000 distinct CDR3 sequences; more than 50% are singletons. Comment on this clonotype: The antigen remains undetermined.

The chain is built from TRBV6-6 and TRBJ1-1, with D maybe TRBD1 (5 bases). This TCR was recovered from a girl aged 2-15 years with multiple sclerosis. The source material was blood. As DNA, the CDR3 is TGTGCCAGCAGTTACGAGGGCGGGGGTTCGTGGGGAGCTTTCTTT. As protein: CASSYEGGGSWGAFF.